This T cell receptor beta chain appears in the sequencing data of a study of cytomegalovirus exposure and HLA in healthy donors. The CDR3 totals 16 residues. Looked up from germline, CDR1 is SEHNR and CDR2 is FQNEAQ (reference sequence). Trimming shortened V by 4 bases and J by 2 bases, and 15 bases separated the two germline ends. The PCR used 60 Vbeta and 13 Jbeta primers. Sequencing was performed with immunoSEQ multiplex PCR; in TCRdb, only in-frame clones are kept and a portion is missing. The data hold over 200,000 clones, with roughly 82% observed a single time. This receptor was taken from a man aged 40-55 years in good health and CMV-seropositive. The chain is built from TRBV7-9 and TRBJ1-5; D gene ambiguous. The sample comprised PBMCs. CDR3 loop: CASSSVRRQGNQPQHF. The CDR3 nucleotides read TGTGCCAGCAGCTCCGTGAGGAGGCAGGGCAATCAGCCCCAGCATTTT.